The rows below give T cell receptor beta chains drawn from one sample of a study of T cells after yellow fever vaccination. TCRdb fed the 5' RACE reads into MiXCR, producing one record per CDR3 protein. The data hold around 100,000 distinct CDR3 sequences, with 4.5% to 6% observed a single time. The material sequenced was CD8+ T cells sorted from PBMCs, taken 10 days after the yellow fever booster vaccination. The receptors shown here come from a man aged 18 to 30 who received the YFV17D yellow fever vaccine. Each CDR3 is given with its conserved first and last residue. Fields, in order: D gene, V gene, J gene, clone size, CDR3 DNA, CDR3 protein. D genes are given only for firm matches. Clone size is shown for a subset of rows, as once, few, many or a class of expanded clone.

D gene: -
V gene: TRBV28
J gene: TRBJ2-1
clone size: few
CDR3 DNA: TGTGCCAGCAGTTTCGGGGTTGGGAATGAGCAGTTCTTC
CDR3 protein: CASSFGVGNEQFF

D gene: -
V gene: TRBV5-6
J gene: TRBJ1-1
clone size: -
CDR3 DNA: TGTGCCAGATGCTTGGAAGGGTTCGGGACGCCGGCTGAAGCTTTCTTT
CDR3 protein: CARCLEGFGTPAEAFF

D gene: TRBD1
V gene: TRBV27
J gene: TRBJ1-2
clone size: few
CDR3 DNA: TGTGCCAGCAGTTTATCCGGACAGGGCCCCTATGGCTACACCTTC
CDR3 protein: CASSLSGQGPYGYTF

D gene: -
V gene: TRBV27
J gene: TRBJ2-5
clone size: many
CDR3 DNA: TGTGCCAGCAGTTATGGGGACGCTACCCAAGAGACCCAGTACTTC
CDR3 protein: CASSYGDATQETQYF

D gene: -
V gene: TRBV7-9
J gene: TRBJ2-1
clone size: many
CDR3 DNA: TGTGCCAGCAGCTCTCCAACGGGGGGCCACAATGAGCAGTTCTTC
CDR3 protein: CASSSPTGGHNEQFF

D gene: TRBD2
V gene: TRBV7-9
J gene: TRBJ2-1
clone size: few
CDR3 DNA: TGTGCCAGCAGCTTAGTGGACAGCGGGGGGGCCGCGCAGTTCTTC
CDR3 protein: CASSLVDSGGAAQFF

D gene: TRBD1
V gene: TRBV6-4
J gene: TRBJ2-6
clone size: large
CDR3 DNA: TGTGCCAGCAGTGACTCGACAGGGGCTGGGGCCAACGTCCTGACTTTC
CDR3 protein: CASSDSTGAGANVLTF

D gene: -
V gene: TRBV6-2/TRBV6-3
J gene: TRBJ2-1
clone size: -
CDR3 DNA: TGTGCCAGCAACTCAGGGGCGTTGGAGCAGTTCTTC
CDR3 protein: CASNSGALEQFF

D gene: TRBD2
V gene: TRBV5-5
J gene: TRBJ2-2
clone size: many
CDR3 DNA: TGTGCCAGCAGCTTGTACGGAAGCGGGGTTCCCGGGGAGCTGTTTTTT
CDR3 protein: CASSLYGSGVPGELFF

D gene: -
V gene: TRBV7-9
J gene: TRBJ1-1
clone size: -
CDR3 DNA: TGTGCCAGCACTGATGCGGGCACTGAAGCTTTCTTT
CDR3 protein: CASTDAGTEAFF

D gene: -
V gene: TRBV12-3/TRBV12-4
J gene: TRBJ2-5
clone size: many
CDR3 DNA: TGTGCCAGCAGTAGCGATGAGACCCAGTACTTC
CDR3 protein: CASSSDETQYF

D gene: -
V gene: TRBV7-2
J gene: TRBJ1-2
clone size: few
CDR3 DNA: TGTGCCAGCCAAACAGAGAACTATGGCTACACCTTC
CDR3 protein: CASQTENYGYTF

D gene: -
V gene: TRBV4-1
J gene: TRBJ1-2
clone size: many
CDR3 DNA: TGCGCCAGCAGCCAGGTAATCAGGGAGAAGGACTATGGCTACACCTTC
CDR3 protein: CASSQVIREKDYGYTF

D gene: -
V gene: TRBV7-6
J gene: TRBJ2-2
clone size: -
CDR3 DNA: TGTGCCAGCAGCTTAGTCTCGGGGAACACCGGGGAGCTGTTTTTT
CDR3 protein: CASSLVSGNTGELFF

D gene: -
V gene: TRBV20-1
J gene: TRBJ1-5
clone size: few
CDR3 DNA: TGCAGTGCTAGAGATCCCGGCAGGGTCGATCAGCCCCAGCATTTT
CDR3 protein: CSARDPGRVDQPQHF

D gene: -
V gene: TRBV29-1
J gene: TRBJ2-2
clone size: few
CDR3 DNA: TGCAGCTCTAGGGACTGGAACACCGGGGAGCTGTTTTTT
CDR3 protein: CSSRDWNTGELFF